The rows below give T cell receptor beta chains drawn from one sample of a study of blood T cells in healthy people across ages. TCRdb reanalysed the 5' RACE reads using MiXCR and keeps one entry per CDR3 protein. The sample has some 780,000 distinct CDR3 sequences, roughly three fifths seen once. Input material: blood. These receptors all stem from a man aged 40-55 years in good health. Each CDR3 is given with its conserved first and last residue. Fields, in order: V gene, J gene, CDR3 protein.

V: TRBV4-1; J: TRBJ2-1; CDR3: CASSQEWASGGQNEQFF
V: TRBV6-5; J: TRBJ1-4; CDR3: CASSYGAATNEKLFF
V: TRBV20-1; J: TRBJ2-4; CDR3: CSARDPLAGGPIAKNIQYF
V: TRBV27; J: TRBJ2-7; CDR3: CASSLSEQGAYEQYF
V: TRBV7-3; J: TRBJ2-5; CDR3: CASSPTGKSYNEQYF
V: TRBV6-1; J: TRBJ2-2; CDR3: CASSERGGTGELFF
V: TRBV9; J: TRBJ2-3; CDR3: CASSVAGGTSVTDTQYF
V: TRBV6-2/TRBV6-3; J: TRBJ2-1; CDR3: CASRGEVGRRFF
V: TRBV4-3; J: TRBJ1-4; CDR3: CASSPGPSLSANEKLFF
V: TRBV29-1; J: TRBJ2-6; CDR3: CSAATSGANVLTF
V: TRBV12-5; J: TRBJ2-1; CDR3: CASGQFTGVGSYNEQFF
V: TRBV20-1; J: .; CDR3: CSARDPGQLNIQYF
V: TRBV12-3/TRBV12-4; J: TRBJ1-5; CDR3: CASSAGQGVGNQPRHF
V: TRBV4-3; J: TRBJ1-1; CDR3: CASSQSIGNTEAFF
V: TRBV4-3; J: TRBJ2-7; CDR3: CASSHKFGQATYEQYF
V: TRBV2; J: TRBJ1-5; CDR3: CASSTGGSGNQPQHF
V: TRBV15; J: TRBJ2-5; CDR3: CATSRTSGGETQYF
V: TRBV9; J: TRBJ2-3; CDR3: CASSVTGYGTSTDTQYF
V: TRBV20-1; J: TRBJ1-2; CDR3: CSARDSRTGHNYGYTF
V: TRBV20-1; J: TRBJ1-5; CDR3: CSVNSMVLSGKPQHF
V: TRBV5-1; J: TRBJ1-5; CDR3: CASSSGTGVGNQPQHF
V: TRBV2; J: TRBJ2-7; CDR3: CASSVRNEQYF
V: TRBV10-3; J: TRBJ2-5; CDR3: CAISEKMGRYQETQYF
V: TRBV21-1; J: TRBJ2-7; CDR3: CASSQLPGQVLDEQYF
V: TRBV11-1; J: TRBJ2-2; CDR3: CASSLGVPGAGHTGELFF
V: TRBV4-1; J: TRBJ2-3; CDR3: CASSLTHLTGSPSTDTQYF
V: TRBV4-2; J: TRBJ2-1; CDR3: CASSQDSRESEQFF
V: TRBV20-1; J: TRBJ2-1; CDR3: CSARLLPANEQFF
V: TRBV28; J: TRBJ2-7; CDR3: CASSHRAVGATYEQYF
V: TRBV15; J: TRBJ2-7; CDR3: CATSRRRAYEQYF
V: TRBV19; J: TRBJ2-5; CDR3: CASSPRGQGLQETQYF
V: TRBV11-2; J: TRBJ2-1; CDR3: CASSSGPTWEQFF
V: TRBV25-1; J: TRBJ2-5; CDR3: CASSELGGRETQYF
V: TRBV20-1; J: TRBJ1-6; CDR3: CSPTSVSYNSPLHF
V: TRBV21-1; J: TRBJ1-2; CDR3: CASSKGRERDSGVYGYTF
V: TRBV18; J: .; CDR3: CASSLDLAEETQYF
V: TRBV7-2; J: TRBJ2-7; CDR3: CASSLGASGTYEQYF
V: TRBV20-1; J: TRBJ2-1; CDR3: CSARTNSSYNEQFF
V: TRBV6-2/TRBV6-3; J: TRBJ1-1; CDR3: CASSPRGVNTEAFF
V: TRBV10-3; J: TRBJ2-4; CDR3: CAISDQGAAKNIQYF
V: TRBV6-1; J: TRBJ2-7; CDR3: CASSEALGLGEQYF
V: TRBV20-1; J: TRBJ2-2; CDR3: CSARDGEGSTGELFF
V: TRBV5-1; J: TRBJ2-5; CDR3: CASSNPSGGETQYF
V: TRBV12-3/TRBV12-4; J: TRBJ2-3; CDR3: CASSFYLGRAIGDTQYF
V: TRBV5-1; J: TRBJ2-5; CDR3: CASAVLGGETQYF
V: TRBV28; J: .; CDR3: CASSLLPAGENEQYF
V: TRBV20-1; J: TRBJ2-3; CDR3: CSARDLALAGGVTDTQYF
V: TRBV24-1; J: TRBJ2-3; CDR3: CATSDIGRTDTQYF
V: TRBV10-3; J: TRBJ1-1; CDR3: CAIRDGQGGTEAFF
V: TRBV4-1; J: TRBJ2-3; CDR3: CASSQKGTSAQSGTDTQYF
V: TRBV7-6; J: TRBJ2-3; CDR3: CASSWTASTDTQYF
V: TRBV4-1; J: TRBJ2-4; CDR3: CASSQGQIKNIQYF
V: TRBV20-1; J: TRBJ2-1; CDR3: CSARDPARGPSSYNEQFF
V: TRBV12-3/TRBV12-4; J: TRBJ2-3; CDR3: CASRVTADAQYF
V: TRBV7-8; J: TRBJ1-2; CDR3: CASSQAGGAGYGYTF
V: TRBV6-5; J: TRBJ1-1; CDR3: CASSRRQGINTEAFF
V: TRBV29-1; J: TRBJ1-2; CDR3: CSVEPQGNYGYTF